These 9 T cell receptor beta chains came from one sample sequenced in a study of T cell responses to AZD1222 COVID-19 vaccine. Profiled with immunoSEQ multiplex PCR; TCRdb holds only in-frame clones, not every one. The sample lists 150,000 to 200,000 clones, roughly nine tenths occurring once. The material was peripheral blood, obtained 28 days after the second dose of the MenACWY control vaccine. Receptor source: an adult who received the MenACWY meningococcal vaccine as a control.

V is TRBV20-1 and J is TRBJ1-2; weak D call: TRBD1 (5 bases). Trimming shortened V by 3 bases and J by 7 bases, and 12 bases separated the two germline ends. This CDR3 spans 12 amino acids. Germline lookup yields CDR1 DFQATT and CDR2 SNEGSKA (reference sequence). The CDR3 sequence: CSASLGGSGYTF. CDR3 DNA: TGCAGTGCTAGTCTCGGGGGGTCTGGCTACACCTTC.

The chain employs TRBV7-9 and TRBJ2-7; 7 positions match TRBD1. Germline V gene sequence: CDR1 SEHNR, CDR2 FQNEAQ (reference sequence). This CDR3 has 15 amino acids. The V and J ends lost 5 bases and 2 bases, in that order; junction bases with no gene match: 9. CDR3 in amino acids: CASSPTGTDAYEQYF. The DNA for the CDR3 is TGTGCCAGCAGCCCAACCGGGACAGATGCCTACGAGCAGTACTTC.

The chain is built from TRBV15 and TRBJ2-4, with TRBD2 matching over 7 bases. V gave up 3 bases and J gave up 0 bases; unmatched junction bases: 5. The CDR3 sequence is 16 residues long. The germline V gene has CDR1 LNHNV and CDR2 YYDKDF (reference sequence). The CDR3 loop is CATSSGGFVAKNIQYF. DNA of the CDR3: TGTGCCACCAGCAGCGGGGGGTTCGTAGCCAAAAACATTCAGTACTTC.

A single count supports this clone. In nucleotides, the CDR3 is TGTGCCTGGAGAGAAGCGGGAGGGTTTCATACGCAGTATTTT. The encoded protein is CAWREAGGFHTQYF. The chain combines TRBV30 with TRBJ2-3; TRBD2 aligns across 10 bases. Trimming removed 3 bases from V and 7 bases from J; junction bases left unmatched: 7. The CDR3 is made up of 14 amino acids. Germline CDR1 and CDR2: GTSNPN and SVGIG (reference sequence).

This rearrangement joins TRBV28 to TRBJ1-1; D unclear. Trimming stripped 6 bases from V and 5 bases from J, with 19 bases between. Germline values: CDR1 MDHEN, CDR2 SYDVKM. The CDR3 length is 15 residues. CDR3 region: CASSPTLGEGTEAFF. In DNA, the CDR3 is TGTGCCAGCAGCCCAACCTTGGGTGAAGGGACTGAAGCTTTCTTT.

DNA of the CDR3: TGCAGCGTTGAAGAGAGGGGATCCCCTTACGAGCAGTACTTC. Its translation is CSVEERGSPYEQYF. The rearrangement joins TRBV29-1 to TRBJ2-7; D is perhaps TRBD1 or TRBD2 (5 bases each). Germline V lookup: CDR1 SQVTM, CDR2 ANQGSEA. The CDR3 consists of 14 residues. With 0 bases removed from V and 4 bases from J, the gap between germline ends came to 13 bases.

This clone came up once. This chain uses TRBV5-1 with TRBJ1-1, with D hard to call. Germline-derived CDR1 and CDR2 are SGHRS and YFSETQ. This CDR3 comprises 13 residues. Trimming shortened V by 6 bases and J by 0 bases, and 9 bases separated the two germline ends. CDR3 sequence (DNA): TGCGCCAGCAATCAAGGGCTGAACACTGAAGCTTTCTTT. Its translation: CASNQGLNTEAFF.

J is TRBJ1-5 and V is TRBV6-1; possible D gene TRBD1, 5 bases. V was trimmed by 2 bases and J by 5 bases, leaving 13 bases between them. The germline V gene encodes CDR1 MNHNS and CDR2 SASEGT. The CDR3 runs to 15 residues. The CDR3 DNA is TGTGCCAGCAGTGAACAGACAGTCACTCATCAGCCCCAGCATTTT. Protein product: CASSEQTVTHQPQHF.

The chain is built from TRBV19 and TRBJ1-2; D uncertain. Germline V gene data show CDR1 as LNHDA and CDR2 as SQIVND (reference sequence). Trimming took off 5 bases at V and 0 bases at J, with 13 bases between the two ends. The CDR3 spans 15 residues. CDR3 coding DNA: TGTGCCAGTAGTCCTGGGGATATAGCTAACTATGGCTACACCTTC. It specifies CASSPGDIANYGYTF.